This T cell receptor beta chain was profiled in a study of shared clonotypes between healthy human individuals. The assay was immunoSEQ multiplex PCR, and TCRdb's table has in-frame clones only and misses some. Of around 500,000 clones in the sample, roughly 83% were seen once. This clone was seen only once. V lost 0 bases to trimming and J lost 6 bases, with 9 bases between them. This CDR3 contains 13 residues. Germline CDR1 is MNHEY and CDR2 is SMNVEV (reference sequence). The sequence was collected from a woman in her thirties or forties in good health. Some clones in this sample may be carry-over from other donors' samples. This chain uses TRBV27 with TRBJ2-7; D uncertain. The source material was PBMCs. The CDR3 loop is CASSLSIFGEQYF. CDR3 DNA: TGTGCCAGCAGTTTATCTATCTTCGGCGAGCAGTACTTC.